What follows are 27 T cell receptor beta chains derived from one specimen sequenced in a study of blood T cells in healthy people across ages. For the second PCR, which ran for about 7 to 11 cycles, a sample-barcoded 5' primer and a J-beta primer mix were used. TCRdb re-derived calls from the 5' RACE reads in MiXCR, one entry per CDR3 protein. The data contain hundreds of thousands of distinct CDR3 sequences, 40% to 45% of them singletons. Sequenced: blood. Source of these receptors: a man aged 80 or over in good health.

As to this clonotype: Its ends do not fully match the called genes, so a read error is possible. This sequence joins TRBV10-3 and TRBJ2-5, with a weak D call TRBD2 (6 bases). This CDR3 is built from 15 residues. Germline-derived CDR1 and CDR2 are ENHRY and SYGVKD. CDR3 region: CAVSDGGVPQETQYF. CDR3 nucleotide sequence: TGTGCCGTCAGTGACGGCGGGGTCCCCCAAGAGACCCAGTACTTC.

This clonotype was observed a handful of times. This sequence joins TRBV27 and TRBJ2-4; 8 nucleotides agree with TRBD1. With V trimmed by 8 bases and J by 0 bases, 15 bases remained unmatched. The CDR3 has 18 amino acids. Germline CDR1 is MNHEY and CDR2 is SMNVEV (reference sequence). Here the CDR3 reads CASGAVPGQALAKNIQYF. For the CDR3, the DNA is TGTGCCAGCGGAGCCGTCCCGGGACAGGCCTTAGCCAAAAACATTCAGTACTTC.

This clonotype appeared a few times. The genes are TRBV20-1 and TRBJ2-1; 7 bases align to TRBD2. V gave up 4 bases and J gave up 2 bases; unmatched junction bases: 5. The CDR3 is 14 residues long. Looked up from germline, CDR1 is DFQATT and CDR2 is SNEGSKA (reference sequence). CDR3 nucleotide sequence: TGCAGTGCTATTCCGGGAGGCACCTACAATGAGCAGTTCTTC. This sequence encodes CSAIPGGTYNEQFF.

V and J are TRBV7-9 and TRBJ2-5; TRBD2 aligns across 8 bases. Germline values: CDR1 SEHNR, CDR2 FQNEAQ (reference sequence). The CDR3 contains 16 residues. V shed 5 bases, J shed 4 bases, and the junction held 12 bases outside the gene matches. CDR3 residues: CASSTIGSGSSETQYF. DNA of the CDR3: TGTGCCAGCAGCACCATCGGCAGCGGGAGTTCAGAGACCCAGTACTTC.

This clonotype was seen just once. The chain links TRBV25-1 to TRBJ1-3; D gene unclear. Trimming took off 8 bases at V and 4 bases at J, with 9 bases between the two ends. Germline CDR1 is MGHDK and CDR2 is SYGVNS. The CDR3 is made up of 12 amino acids. As DNA, the CDR3 is TGTGCCAGCGGAAAACAGGGAAACACCATATATTTT. This sequence encodes CASGKQGNTIYF.

This clonotype was recorded a few times. The chain links TRBV7-2 to TRBJ2-5; either TRBD1 or TRBD2 may fit D (6 bases each). Germline CDR1 is SGHTA and CDR2 is FQGNSA. This CDR3 has 13 amino acids. The germline V and J ends were trimmed by 5 bases and 4 bases, with 11 bases remaining between them. The CDR3 coding sequence is TGTGCCAGCAGCAGTTGGGGGGCAGAGACCCAGTACTTC. It is translated as CASSSWGAETQYF.

This rearrangement joins TRBV5-1 to TRBJ2-5, with D perhaps matching TRBD2 (6 bases). The closer fit of TRBJ2-7 to the DNA end suggests the J call may be wrong. CDR1 and CDR2 from the germline V gene are SGHRS and YFSETQ. The CDR3 is made up of 14 amino acids. CDR3 loop: CASGSRDLAYEQYF. CDR3 DNA sequence: TGCGCCAGCGGCAGCCGGGACTTGGCCTACGAGCAGTACTTC.

The V gene is TRBV10-3, the J gene TRBJ2-5, with no clear D. The V and J ends lost 2 bases and 4 bases respectively, with 5 bases between them. The CDR3 consists of 12 residues. From germline, CDR1 is ENHRY and CDR2 SYGVKD. As DNA, the CDR3 is TGTGCCATCAGTGAGCCGAGAGAGACCCAGTACTTC. This translates into CAISEPRETQYF.

This clonotype occurred many times. The chain carries TRBV6-4 and TRBJ2-3, with D perhaps TRBD1 (6 bases). Per germline, CDR1 MRHNA and CDR2 SNTAGT. Between the trimmed V and J ends, which lost 3 bases and 5 bases, there was a span of 12 bases. CDR3 length: 14 residues. CDR3 in DNA: TGTGCCAGCAGTGAACAGGGAAAGGGAGATACGCAGTATTTT. This sequence encodes CASSEQGKGDTQYF.

The chain has TRBV20-1 and TRBJ2-4, with a weak D call TRBD2 (6 bases). Trimming took 2 bases from V and 13 from J, leaving 15 bases between them. The germline V gene has CDR1 DFQATT and CDR2 SNEGSKA (reference sequence). The CDR3 is 12 residues long. For the CDR3, the DNA is TGCAGTGCTAGACGGCGGGGTAGTCAGCAGTACTTC. Translated: CSARRRGSQQYF.

The chain carries TRBV20-1 and TRBJ2-7; TRBD2 aligns across 12 bases. The CDR3 is made up of 19 amino acids. Trimming cost V 5 bases and J 2 bases; bases outside gene matches: 19. Germline CDR1 and CDR2: DFQATT and SNEGSKA (reference sequence). The CDR3 reads CSAWSPLTSGRGGAYEQYF. As DNA, the CDR3 is TGCAGTGCTTGGTCCCCCCTGACTAGCGGGAGAGGGGGTGCCTACGAGCAGTACTTC.

A note on this clonotype: At one end the junction does not follow the germline gene, possibly because of a read error. The genes are TRBV15 and TRBJ1-2; no clear D. From germline, CDR1 is LNHNV and CDR2 YYDKDF (reference sequence). This CDR3 spans 15 amino acids. The CDR3 DNA reads TGTGCCACCAGCGGAGATCCCGACGCTAACTATGGCTACACCTTC. Its protein product is CATSGDPDANYGYTF.

This CDR3 reads CASTAGGLMNEQYF. CDR3 in DNA: TGTGCCAGCACGGCGGGAGGCCTTATGAACGAGCAGTACTTC. The chain uses TRBV27 and TRBJ2-7; 8 nucleotides match TRBD2. V trimming: 7 bases; J trimming: 5 bases; junction bases outside the gene matches: 10. CDR1 and CDR2 from the germline V gene are MNHEY and SMNVEV (reference sequence). The CDR3 consists of 14 residues.

The chain combines TRBV10-3 with TRBJ2-3; 8 bases align to TRBD1. Germline-derived CDR1 and CDR2 are ENHRY and SYGVKD. V was pared by 8 bases and J by 2 bases, with 9 bases of the junction left unmatched. This CDR3 has 15 residues. CDR3 DNA sequence: TGTGCCATCGCGGTTGGGACAGGAATCACAGATACGCAGTATTTT. Its translation: CAIAVGTGITDTQYF.

This clonotype was recorded once. As DNA, the CDR3 is TGTGCCAGCAGTAGGTTAGGGACTAGCGGGAGACTGGCCGGGGAGCTGTTTTTT. The encoded protein is CASSRLGTSGRLAGELFF. The V gene is TRBV28, the J gene TRBJ2-2; TRBD2 matches at 14 bases. The CDR3 is 18 residues long. J lost 6 bases, V lost 5 bases, and 11 bases had no gene match. From germline, CDR1 is MDHEN and CDR2 SYDVKM.

For this clonotype: A clone one base away is much larger, so this may be a read error. The V call is TRBV29-1, the J call TRBJ2-7; 10 nucleotides align to TRBD2. The CDR3 covers 17 residues. Germline V lookup: CDR1 SQVTM, CDR2 ANQGSEA. The DNA for the CDR3 is TGCAGCGTTGTTTCCCTAGCGGGGGTTCTCAGCTCCGACGAGCAGTACTTC. It is translated as CSVVSLAGVLSSDEQYF.

V is TRBV11-1 and J is TRBJ2-5, with a possible D match to TRBD2 (6 bases). The germline gives CDR1 SGHAT, CDR2 FQDESV (reference sequence). Trimming stripped 6 bases from V and 11 bases from J, with 28 bases between. The CDR3 runs to 16 residues. The CDR3: CASRPLGGNLPNEQYF. CDR3 in DNA: TGTGCCAGCAGGCCCCTGGGCGGGAATCTTCCCAATGAGCAGTACTTC.

The rearrangement links TRBV7-2 to TRBJ2-3, with D perhaps matching TRBD2 (5 bases). Germline assignment: CDR1 SGHTA and CDR2 FQGNSA. V lost 1 base to trimming and J lost 6 bases, with 8 bases between them. The CDR3 is made up of 13 amino acids. The CDR3 DNA is TGTGCCAGCAGCTTAGGGGGAGACGATACGCAGTATTTT. This gives the protein CASSLGGDDTQYF. Together with reference TRBV7-2 and TRBJ2-3, the CDR3 gives the full variable domain: GAGVSQSPSNKVTEKGKDVELRCDPISGHTALYWYRQSLGQGLEFLIYFQGNSAPDKSGLPSDRFSAERTGGSVSTLTIQRTQQEDSAVYLCASSLGGDDTQYFGPGTRLTVL.

The gene calls are TRBV4-1 and TRBJ2-6; weak D call: TRBD1 (6 bases). From germline, CDR1 is MGHRA and CDR2 YSYEKL. CDR3 size: 17 residues. With 2 bases removed from V and 2 bases from J, the gap between germline ends came to 13 bases. The CDR3 DNA is TGCGCCAGCAGCCAAAGTGAAGGGGGAGCTGGGGCCAACGTCCTGACTTTC. This sequence encodes CASSQSEGGAGANVLTF.

The chain carries TRBV9 and TRBJ2-3; 8 bases line up with TRBD2. Germline V gives CDR1 SGDLS, CDR2 YYNGEE. This CDR3 has 15 residues. Germline trimming cut 4 bases from V and 5 bases from J; bases unmatched to any gene: 9. CDR3 loop: CASSTAGGREDTQYF. CDR3 sequence (DNA): TGTGCCAGCAGCACCGCGGGGGGCCGGGAAGATACGCAGTATTTT.

This clonotype turned up a few times. The genes are TRBV7-2 and TRBJ2-3, with D possibly being TRBD1 or TRBD2 (5 bases each). Trimming removed 5 bases from V and 4 bases from J, with 16 bases in between. Germline V gene sequence: CDR1 SGHTA, CDR2 FQGNSA. The length of the CDR3 is 15 residues. In DNA form, the CDR3 reads TGTGCCAGCAGCCCTAGCCCGGGGCAGGCAGATACGCAGTATTTT. Its protein product is CASSPSPGQADTQYF. Filled out from reference TRBV7-2 and TRBJ2-3, the complete variable domain reads GAGVSQSPSNKVTEKGKDVELRCDPISGHTALYWYRQSLGQGLEFLIYFQGNSAPDKSGLPSDRFSAERTGGSVSTLTIQRTQQEDSAVYLCASSPSPGQADTQYFGPGTRLTVL.

The rearrangement uses TRBV28 and TRBJ1-5; D not certain. Germline V gene lookup returns CDR1 MDHEN and CDR2 SYDVKM. This CDR3 comprises 14 residues. V shed 2 bases and J shed 6 bases, with 11 bases lying between them. The CDR3 loop reads CASSLDGTGQPQHF. The CDR3 DNA follows: TGTGCCAGCAGTTTAGACGGTACCGGTCAGCCCCAGCATTTT.

Details on this clonotype: This may be a read error, as it is one base from a much larger clone. V usage is TRBV7-3 and J usage is TRBJ2-7, with 8 positions matching TRBD1. CDR1 and CDR2 from the germline V gene are SGHTA and FQGTGA. The trim removed 4 bases at V and 2 bases at J, leaving 7 bases unmatched. CDR3 length: 15 residues. The CDR3 nucleotides read TGTGCCAGCAGCTCCGACAGGGGCCCCCCCTACGAGCAGTACGTC. Protein product: CASSSDRGPPYEQYV.

V gene TRBV29-1 combines with J gene TRBJ1-1; perhaps TRBD1 as D (6 bases). This CDR3 comprises 13 residues. V lost 3 bases and J lost 4, with 12 bases in between. Looked up from germline, CDR1 is SQVTM and CDR2 is ANQGSEA. The CDR3 nucleotides are TGCAGCGTTGATTGGGGCAGGGGCACTGAAGCTTTCTTT. It encodes CSVDWGRGTEAFF.

The chain has TRBV6-5 and TRBJ2-3, with 10 bases lining up with TRBD1. The CDR3 contains 14 residues. The V gene end was trimmed by 6 bases and the J gene end by 3 bases; junction bases not matched to a gene: 3. Germline loops: CDR1 MNHEY, CDR2 SVGAGI. Written as DNA, the CDR3 is TGTGCCAGCAGGGACAGGGGGGGTACAGATACGCAGTATTTT. This sequence encodes CASRDRGGTDTQYF.

This clonotype showed up just a few times. This chain joins TRBV10-1 and TRBJ1-4, with 7 nucleotides matching TRBD1. Germline CDR1 is WNHNN and CDR2 is SYGVQD (reference sequence). This CDR3 contains 13 residues. Trimming removed 9 bases from V and 5 bases from J; junction bases left unmatched: 6. DNA of the CDR3: TGCGCCAGTTCGGACAGGCTCAATGAAAAACTGTTTTTT. This translates into CASSDRLNEKLFF.

This clonotype was counted a single time. This chain connects TRBV25-1 to TRBJ2-4, with TRBD1 matching over 8 bases. The J call may be in error: the DNA end matches TRBJ2-7 better. This CDR3 has 16 residues. Germline V CDR1 and CDR2: MGHDK, SYGVNS. CDR3: CVRSVAPGQGSYEQYF. The CDR3 DNA sequence: TGTGTCAGAAGTGTTGCCCCTGGACAGGGCTCCTACGAGCAGTACTTC.